This is a list of T cell receptor beta chains from one sample in a study of T cell changes during pregnancy in multiple sclerosis. Generated by immunoSEQ multiplex PCR, the TCRdb table keeps only in-frame clones and is missing some. The repertoire holds tens of thousands of clones, with around 89% as singletons. The sequencing used CD4+ T cells from peripheral blood mononuclear cells, collected in the third trimester of pregnancy. All receptors derive from a female donor in good health, enrolled as a control in a pregnancy study. Each CDR3 is given with its conserved first and last residue. The D gene is left open where the match is weak. Only part of the rows carry a size: once, few, many, or a class if the clone is expanded.

V: TRBV2
J: TRBJ2-7
size: once
D: TRBD1
CDR3: CASRAGTGGSYEQYF
DNA: TGTGCCAGCAGGGCCGGGACAGGTGGCTCCTACGAGCAGTACTTC

V: TRBV9
J: TRBJ2-1
size: .
D: TRBD2
CDR3: CASSTSGSAEQFF
DNA: TGTGCCAGCAGCACTAGCGGGAGCGCTGAGCAGTTCTTC

V: TRBV5-8
J: TRBJ2-7
size: once
D: TRBD2
CDR3: CASNLAGPYEQYF
DNA: TGTGCCAGCAACTTAGCGGGACCCTACGAGCAGTACTTC

V: TRBV5-5
J: TRBJ1-5
size: .
D: .
CDR3: CASSRSRMQPQHF
DNA: TGTGCCAGCAGCAGGAGCCGAATGCAGCCCCAGCATTTT

V: TRBV14
J: TRBJ2-7
size: .
D: TRBD2
CDR3: CASSLAGAYEQYF
DNA: TGTGCCAGCAGCCTAGCGGGCGCCTACGAGCAGTACTTC

V: TRBV4-2
J: TRBJ2-7
size: .
D: .
CDR3: CASSQDLDSSYEQYF
DNA: TGTGCCAGCAGCCAGGACCTAGACAGCTCCTACGAGCAGTACTTC

V: TRBV2
J: TRBJ1-5
size: .
D: .
CDR3: CASSESGFDQPQHF
DNA: TGTGCCAGCAGTGAATCAGGGTTTGATCAGCCCCAGCATTTT

V: TRBV5-5
J: TRBJ1-1
size: .
D: .
CDR3: CASSLYARGNTEAFF
DNA: TGTGCCAGCAGCTTGTATGCTCGGGGGAACACTGAAGCTTTCTTT

V: TRBV18
J: TRBJ2-3
size: .
D: TRBD2
CDR3: CASSPPLAGKGDTQYF
DNA: TGTGCCAGCTCACCCCCCCTAGCGGGAAAGGGAGATACGCAGTATTTT

V: TRBV19
J: TRBJ1-3
size: .
D: TRBD1
CDR3: CASNPTGSSGNTIYF
DNA: TGTGCCAGTAACCCGACAGGGAGTTCTGGAAACACCATATATTTT

V: TRBV27
J: TRBJ1-4
size: .
D: .
CDR3: CASSLSSANEKLFF
DNA: TGTGCCAGCAGTTTATCGTCAGCTAATGAAAAACTGTTTTTT

V: TRBV9
J: TRBJ1-3
size: .
D: .
CDR3: CASSAIGNTIYF
DNA: TGTGCCAGCAGCGCCATCGGAAACACCATATATTTT

V: TRBV4-1
J: TRBJ2-1
size: once
D: TRBD2
CDR3: CASSQGVAGGAGSEQFF
DNA: TGCGCCAGCAGCCAGGGTGTAGCGGGAGGCGCGGGGAGCGAGCAGTTCTTC

V: TRBV5-4
J: TRBJ2-3
size: .
D: .
CDR3: CASSPPEETTSPQYF
DNA: TGTGCCAGCAGCCCCCCCGAGGAGACAACTAGTCCGCAGTATTTT

V: TRBV27
J: TRBJ2-3
size: .
D: TRBD2
CDR3: CASSSGGSTDTQYF
DNA: TGTGCCAGCAGTAGCGGGGGTAGCACAGATACGCAGTATTTT

V: TRBV7-2
J: TRBJ2-7
size: once
D: .
CDR3: CASRGGSDYYEQYF
DNA: TGTGCCAGCAGGGGTGGCTCGGACTACTACGAGCAGTACTTC

V: TRBV6-5
J: TRBJ1-3
size: .
D: .
CDR3: CASSLAWSGNTIYF
DNA: TGTGCCAGCAGCCTTGCTTGGAGTGGAAACACCATATATTTT

V: TRBV6-1
J: TRBJ2-7
size: .
D: TRBD2
CDR3: CASSDTGGSYEQYF
DNA: TGTGCCAGCAGTGATACGGGGGGCTCCTACGAGCAGTACTTC

V: TRBV27
J: TRBJ1-1
size: .
D: .
CDR3: CASSLKTGITEAFF
DNA: TGTGCCAGCAGTCTCAAAACAGGGATCACTGAAGCTTTCTTT

V: TRBV19
J: TRBJ1-2
size: .
D: .
CDR3: CASSNDRTSGGYTF
DNA: TGTGCCAGTAGTAATGACAGGACCTCGGGCGGCTACACCTTC

V: TRBV18
J: TRBJ1-4
size: .
D: .
CDR3: CASSQGATNEKLFF
DNA: TGTGCCAGCTCCCAGGGTGCAACTAATGAAAAACTGTTTTTT

V: TRBV5-1
J: TRBJ2-3
size: once
D: TRBD1
CDR3: CASSLNTGATDTQYF
DNA: TGCGCCAGCAGCTTGAACACAGGGGCTACAGATACGCAGTATTTT

V: TRBV19
J: TRBJ2-2
size: .
D: TRBD2
CDR3: CASSILGGSTGELFF
DNA: TGTGCCAGTAGTATTCTGGGGGGGAGCACCGGGGAGCTGTTTTTT

V: TRBV5-6
J: TRBJ2-7
size: .
D: TRBD1
CDR3: CASSRARDRDYEQYF
DNA: TGTGCCAGCAGCCGCGCACGGGACAGGGATTACGAGCAGTACTTC

V: TRBV5-4
J: TRBJ2-1
size: .
D: TRBD2
CDR3: CASSSGGGRQFF
DNA: TGTGCCAGCAGCTCGGGGGGGGGTCGGCAGTTCTTC

V: TRBV7-2
J: TRBJ2-7
size: .
D: TRBD2
CDR3: CASKERGVYEQYF
DNA: TGTGCCAGCAAGGAGCGGGGAGTTTACGAGCAGTACTTC